This T cell receptor (beta chain) was captured in a study of identical twins. The study, taken as a whole, reports: Modelling approaches yielded underestimates of out-of-frame TCR alpha sharing between monozygotic twins. Twin pairs' shared out-of-frame alpha sequences were enriched in low generation probability. There were fewer insertions in abundant cord blood beta clonotypes, but memory repertoires showed no such pattern. Because invariant MAIT and iNKT cells could be present, zero-insertion analyses could be partly confounded.

Using its own MiXCR run on the 5' RACE reads, TCRdb lists one record per CDR3 protein. The table has about 810,000 distinct CDR3 sequences, more than 9% seen once. This clonotype turned up a few times. Its antigen is unknown. Looked up from germline, CDR1 is MGHDK and CDR2 is SYGVNS. Trimming stripped 1 base from V and 1 base from J, with 7 bases between. This CDR3 contains 14 residues. The same specimen was also included in a second study, on yellow fever vaccine responses in identical twins.

The rearrangement joins TRBV25-1 to TRBJ2-5, with D unresolved. The sample taken for sequencing was PBMCs. The TCR originated in a woman aged 18-35 years in good health. This CDR3 reads CASSELGGQETQYF. The CDR3 DNA reads as TGTGCCAGCAGTGAATTGGGCGGCCAAGAGACCCAGTACTTC.